What follows are 27 T cell receptor beta chains derived from one specimen sequenced in a study of tumor-infiltrating lymphocytes in primary liver carcinoma. Unsorted bulk tissue of roughly 18-32 mg yielded co-extracted RNA and DNA. The researchers produced TCR beta cDNA from around 500 ng total RNA with a constant-region primer. Slightly modified ARM-PCR, run as three nested multiplex PCR rounds, produced the TCR beta libraries. A C-beta reverse primer was combined with TRBV1-TRBV30 forward primers in the first two PCR rounds, and each round had approximately 9 cycles. In TCRdb, the multiplex PCR reads were re-called with MiXCR into one record per CDR3 protein. The repertoire holds tens of thousands of distinct CDR3 sequences, with roughly two thirds as singletons. Sequences were obtained from liver tumor tissue from sampling region 4. This sample's subset: tumor region T4, right-lateral pole. Receptors originate from a man in his forties or fifties with primary liver carcinoma and hepatitis B virus infection.

This clonotype was picked up a small number of times. The germline gene is not matched at one end of the junction; a read error may be the cause. CDR3 protein: CASSPEGKLSQYGYTF. CDR3 nucleotide sequence: TGTGCCAGCAGCCCCGAGGGCAAGCTGTCCCAATATGGGTACACCTTC. The rearrangement joins TRBV7-9 to TRBJ1-2; no firm D call. Germline V gene sequence: CDR1 SEHNR, CDR2 FQNEAQ (reference sequence). The CDR3 runs to 16 residues.

This clonotype was seen many times. The CDR3 loop is CASSRGILELSGANVLTF. The CDR3 bases are TGCGCCAGCAGTCGAGGGATCCTCGAACTGTCTGGGGCCAACGTCCTGACTTTC. V gene TRBV4-1 combines with J gene TRBJ2-6, with TRBD2 as a possible D gene (5 bases). This CDR3 comprises 18 residues. V was shortened by 6 bases and J by 1 base, with 19 bases between the two germline ends. Germline CDR1 MGHRA, CDR2 YSYEKL.

As to this clonotype: It is likely a read error, because the conserved phenylalanine at the end of the CDR3 is missing. The rearrangement joins TRBV6-1 to TRBJ2-7; no definite D call. Germline CDR1 and CDR2: MNHNS and SASEGT. CDR3 size: 14 residues. The ends were cut back, 0 bases at V and 3 bases at J, with 9 bases in the middle. Here the CDR3 DNA reads TGTGCCAGCAGTGAAGCGGTAGACGGCTACGAGCAGTACATC. This codes for CASSEAVDGYEQYI.

The V gene is TRBV10-3, the J gene TRBJ1-1; 8 nucleotides align to TRBD1. From germline, CDR1 is ENHRY and CDR2 SYGVKD. V lost 3 bases, J lost 0 bases, and 3 bases stayed unmatched. The CDR3 contains 15 residues. This CDR3 reads CAISDLQGVNTEAFF. For the CDR3, the DNA is TGTGCCATCAGTGACCTACAGGGGGTGAACACTGAAGCTTTCTTT.

This clonotype was observed at least ten times. This chain links TRBV11-2 with TRBJ2-3, with 7 bases identical to TRBD2. J was trimmed by 5 bases and V by 5 bases; bases with no gene match: 13. Germline CDR1 and CDR2: SGHAT and FQNNGV. There are 16 residues in the CDR3. Written as DNA, the CDR3 is TGTGCCAGCAGCCGGGAAACTGGGAGGGTCGGAGATACGCAGTATTTT. This codes for CASSRETGRVGDTQYF.

This clonotype was seen a few times. V gene TRBV11-2 combines with J gene TRBJ2-7; tentative D call: TRBD2 (5 bases). CDR1 SGHAT and CDR2 FQNNGV come from the germline V gene. This CDR3 is built from 14 residues. Trimming left V 8 bases short and J 6 bases short, with 20 bases between. CDR3 DNA sequence: TGTGCCAGCTTAGAGTCCGGGATCTCTGGCGAGCAGTACTTC. Translation gives CASLESGISGEQYF.

Note on this clonotype: One end of the junction fails to match germline, which may point to a read error. The rearrangement joins TRBV11-2 to TRBJ2-7; D may be TRBD1 (6 bases). CDR1 is SGHAT and CDR2 is FQNNGV in the germline V gene. CDR3 size: 14 residues. The CDR3 DNA is TGTGCCATCAGCACCCTAGGGGGACCATACGAGCAGTACTTC. It yields the protein CAISTLGGPYEQYF.

On this clonotype: Because the CDR3 is missing its conserved closing phenylalanine or tryptophan, this is likely a read error. The rearrangement joins TRBV7-9 to TRBJ1-1; D is unresolved. Germline CDR1 and CDR2: SEHNR and FQNEAQ (reference sequence). The CDR3 spans 14 residues. Trimming cost V 1 base and J 3 bases, with 9 bases left between them. The CDR3 loop is CASSLVGGYTEAFY. CDR3 sequence (DNA): TGTGCCAGCAGCTTAGTGGGCGGCTACACTGAAGCTTTCTAT.

About this clonotype: Because the CDR3 is missing its conserved closing phenylalanine or tryptophan, this is likely a read error. The chain recombines TRBV11-2 with TRBJ1-1; maybe TRBD1 (5 bases). Trimming pared 5 bases from V and 0 bases from J, leaving 16 bases between. Germline lookup yields CDR1 SGHAT and CDR2 FQNNGV. This CDR3 contains 16 residues. The CDR3 DNA reads TGTGCCAGCAGCCCATCCAGGGCGTTAGTGAACACTGAAGCTTTCTCT. Its translation is CASSPSRALVNTEAFS.

The count of this clonotype is one. The CDR3 does not close with the conserved phenylalanine or tryptophan, likely indicating a read error. The chain carries TRBV5-1 and TRBJ2-3; D is ambiguous. The CDR3 totals 13 residues. Germline V CDR1 and CDR2: SGHRS, YFSETQ. The CDR3 loop reads CVSRGAGTDTQYS. In DNA, the CDR3 is TGCGTCAGCAGAGGCGCAGGAACAGATACGCAGTATTCT.

The genes are TRBV19 and TRBJ1-5; a weak D match, TRBD1 (6 bases). V lost 7 bases and J lost 7, with 20 bases in between. The CDR3 loop spans 15 amino acids. Germline V lookup: CDR1 LNHDA, CDR2 SQIVND (reference sequence). This chain's CDR3 is CASNPPGGSSQPQHF. The CDR3 coding sequence is TGTGCCAGTAACCCCCCGGGGGGCTCATCCCAGCCCCAGCATTTT.

The count of this clonotype is one. This may be a read error: a much more frequent sequence differs by one nucleotide. This sequence joins TRBV28 and TRBJ1-2; 10 positions match TRBD1. Germline values: CDR1 MDHEN, CDR2 SYDVKM. The CDR3 is made up of 15 amino acids. Unmatched junction bases numbered 11, after V lost 7 bases and J lost 6 bases. The CDR3 sequence: CASMLTTGGVNGYTF. CDR3 nucleotides: TGTGCCAGCATGCTTACGACAGGGGGCGTGAATGGCTACACCTTC.

As to this clonotype: At one end, the junction sequence differs from germline, possibly due to a read error. The chain combines TRBV6-1 with TRBJ2-7, with unresolved D. CDR1 is MNHNS, CDR2 SASEGT, per germline. There are 14 residues in the CDR3. CDR3 amino acids: CVSSLGSGPYEQYF. CDR3 coding DNA: TGTGTCAGCAGTCTTGGGTCCGGTCCCTACGAGCAGTACTTC.

This clonotype was observed a single time. The chain links TRBV6-1 to TRBJ2-7; D could derive from TRBD1 or TRBD2 (6 bases each). With 2 bases removed from V and 5 bases from J, the gap between germline ends came to 13 bases. CDR1 is MNHNS, CDR2 SASEGT, per germline. The CDR3 has 14 residues. CDR3 DNA sequence: TGTGCCAGCAGTGAATGGTGGGGGGCCGACGAGCAGTACTTC. It codes for CASSEWWGADEQYF.

In this sample, this clonotype turned up a few times. A much larger clone differs from this one at a single base, so this may be a read error. The rearrangement uses TRBV11-2 and TRBJ2-7; D is ambiguous. The germline gives CDR1 SGHAT, CDR2 FQNNGV. The CDR3 sequence is 14 residues long. The CDR3 sequence is CPSSLTDTVYEQYF. Written as DNA, the CDR3 is TGTCCCAGCAGCTTAACTGACACTGTCTACGAGCAGTACTTC.

As to this clonotype: At one boundary the junction diverges from the germline segment, which might be a read error. DNA for the CDR3: TGTGCCAGCAGCTTAGGGCGGCAGGACACTCGGGGGTCCTACAATGAGGAGTTCTTC. Amino acid sequence: CASSLGRQDTRGSYNEEFF. The V call is TRBV11-3, the J call TRBJ2-1, with TRBD2 as a possible D gene (6 bases). CDR1 and CDR2 (germline): SGHNT, YENEEA. This CDR3 has 19 amino acids.

As to this clonotype: The junction departs from the called germline gene at one end, perhaps through a read error. The chain has TRBV6-5 and TRBJ1-4; D perhaps matches TRBD1 (5 bases). The CDR3 spans 14 residues. Per the germline V gene, CDR1 is MNHEY and CDR2 is SVGAGI. The CDR3 loop is CASSKGVANEKPFF. CDR3 DNA: TGTGCCAGCAGTAAAGGGGTAGCTAATGAAAAACCGTTTTTT.

With respect to this clonotype: Sequence at one end of the junction differs from germline and may be a read error. This chain connects TRBV11-2 to TRBJ2-2; the match to TRBD2 covers 10 bases. CDR1 is SGHAT, CDR2 FQNNGV, per germline. The CDR3 extends over 15 amino acids. The CDR3 coding sequence is TGTGCCAGTAGCTCTAGCGGGAGTGCCTCAGGGGAGCTGTTTTTT. It yields the protein CASSSSGSASGELFF.

Remarks on this clonotype: Sequence at one end of the junction differs from germline and may be a read error. V gene TRBV11-1 combines with J gene TRBJ2-1, with 12 positions matching TRBD2. In germline, CDR1 is SGHAT, CDR2 FQDESV (reference sequence). The CDR3 spans 17 residues. The CDR3 region is CTSSSPSTSGSRNEQFF. The CDR3 nucleotides are TGCACCAGCAGCTCCCCCTCGACTAGCGGGAGTCGAAATGAGCAGTTCTTC.

As regards this clonotype: Relative to the germline gene, one junction end is altered; a read error may explain this. The CDR3 region is CTSRLTGGQETQYF. As DNA, the CDR3 is TGTACCAGCCGCTTAACGGGGGGCCAAGAGACCCAGTACTTC. The chain carries TRBV11-2 and TRBJ2-5, with TRBD2 identical over 7 bases. Looked up from germline, CDR1 is SGHAT and CDR2 is FQNNGV. CDR3 length: 14 residues.

As for this clonotype: At one boundary the junction diverges from the germline segment, which might be a read error. The V and J genes are TRBV29-1 and TRBJ2-3; D is undetermined. Germline CDR1 is SQVTM and CDR2 is ANQGSEA. The CDR3 is 14 residues long. This CDR3 reads CNVGAEWRTDTQYF. Written as DNA, the CDR3 is TGCAACGTTGGAGCAGAGTGGCGCACAGATACGCAGTATTTT.

This clonotype was seen only a few times. Compared with germline, one end of the junction differs, possibly owing to a read error. The rearrangement links TRBV11-3 to TRBJ2-5, with D maybe TRBD2 (6 bases). The CDR3 loop spans 14 amino acids. Per the germline V gene, CDR1 is SGHNT and CDR2 is YENEEA. Here the CDR3 DNA reads TGTGTCAGCAGTTTCGGGACTCAGGGAGAGACCCAGTACTTT. Encoded protein: CVSSFGTQGETQYF.

About this clonotype itself: Given the absence of the conserved phenylalanine or tryptophan at the CDR3 end, a read error is likely. The chain recombines TRBV20-1 with TRBJ2-7; 15 bases are shared with TRBD2. Germline V lookup: CDR1 DFQATT, CDR2 SNEGSKA (reference sequence). Trimming took 1 base from V and 6 from J; bases not matched to a gene: 4. This CDR3 is 15 amino acids long. The CDR3 bases are TGCAGTGCTAGAGGCCCGGGACTAGCGGGAGGCGAGCAGTACTAC. Its protein is CSARGPGLAGGEQYY.

Comment on this clonotype: This may come from a read error, since a much larger clone is one base off. In this CDR3 the conserved last residue, phenylalanine or tryptophan, is missing, so a read error is likely. V gene TRBV11-2 combines with J gene TRBJ2-3, with D tentatively TRBD1 (6 bases). The CDR3 contains 16 residues. Germline values: CDR1 SGHAT, CDR2 FQNNGV. The CDR3 reads CASSRRSTGSIDTQYL. CDR3 in DNA: TGTGCCAGCAGCAGAAGAAGTACAGGGAGCATAGATACGCAGTATTTA.

Ten or more counts support this clonotype. The gene calls are TRBV11-2 and TRBJ1-6; 7 bases agree with TRBD1. This CDR3 contains 16 residues. Unmatched junction bases numbered 9, after V lost 3 bases and J lost 7 bases. Germline V lookup: CDR1 SGHAT, CDR2 FQNNGV. The CDR3 reads CASSFAAGTANSPLHF. CDR3 DNA sequence: TGTGCCAGCAGCTTCGCCGCCGGGACAGCGAATTCACCCCTCCACTTT.

This clonotype was recorded a few times. The chain combines TRBV29-1 with TRBJ2-7; a weak D match, TRBD2 (5 bases). The CDR3 consists of 13 residues. Per germline, CDR1 SQVTM and CDR2 ANQGSEA. With 3 bases removed from V and 5 bases from J, the gap between germline ends came to 14 bases. CDR3 nucleotides: TGCAGCGTTGAGGATGGGAGTGGCCACGAGCAGTACTTC. The encoded protein is CSVEDGSGHEQYF.

The chain combines TRBV24-1 with TRBJ2-7; weak D call: TRBD2 (5 bases). The CDR3 is 15 amino acids. V shed 3 bases and J shed 5 bases, with 16 bases lying between them. The germline CDR1 and CDR2 sequences are KGHDR and SFDVKD. CDR3 DNA: TGTGCCACCAGTGATCCGGATAGAGGGCGCCACGAGCAGTACTTC. As protein: CATSDPDRGRHEQYF.